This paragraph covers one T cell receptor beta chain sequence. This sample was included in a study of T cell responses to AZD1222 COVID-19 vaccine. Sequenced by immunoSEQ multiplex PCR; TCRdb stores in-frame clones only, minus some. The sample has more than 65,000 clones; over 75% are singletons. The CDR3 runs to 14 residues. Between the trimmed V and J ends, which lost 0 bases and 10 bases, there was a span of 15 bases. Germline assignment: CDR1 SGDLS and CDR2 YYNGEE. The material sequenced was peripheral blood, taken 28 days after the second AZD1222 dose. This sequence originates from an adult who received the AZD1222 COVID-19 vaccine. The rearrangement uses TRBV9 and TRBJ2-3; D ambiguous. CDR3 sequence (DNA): TGTGCCAGCAGCGTAGCCGGGCGTGGGGTATCGCAGTATTTT. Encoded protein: CASSVAGRGVSQYF. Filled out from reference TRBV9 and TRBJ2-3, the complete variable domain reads DSGVTQTPKHLITATGQRVTLRCSPRSGDLSVYWYQQSLDQGLQFLIQYYNGEERAKGNILERFSAQQFPDLHSELNLSSLELGDSALYFCASSVAGRGVSQYFGPGTRLTVL.